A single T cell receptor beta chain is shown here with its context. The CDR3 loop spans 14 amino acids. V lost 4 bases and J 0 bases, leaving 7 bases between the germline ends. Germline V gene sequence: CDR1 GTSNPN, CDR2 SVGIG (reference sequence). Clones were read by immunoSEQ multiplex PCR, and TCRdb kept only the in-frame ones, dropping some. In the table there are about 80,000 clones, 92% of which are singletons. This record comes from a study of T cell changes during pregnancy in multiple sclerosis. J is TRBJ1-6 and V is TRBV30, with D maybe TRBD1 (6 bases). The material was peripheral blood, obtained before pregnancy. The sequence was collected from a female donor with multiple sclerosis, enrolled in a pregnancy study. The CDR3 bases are TGTGCCTGGAACAGGGACTCCTATAATTCACCCCTCCACTTT. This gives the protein CAWNRDSYNSPLHF.